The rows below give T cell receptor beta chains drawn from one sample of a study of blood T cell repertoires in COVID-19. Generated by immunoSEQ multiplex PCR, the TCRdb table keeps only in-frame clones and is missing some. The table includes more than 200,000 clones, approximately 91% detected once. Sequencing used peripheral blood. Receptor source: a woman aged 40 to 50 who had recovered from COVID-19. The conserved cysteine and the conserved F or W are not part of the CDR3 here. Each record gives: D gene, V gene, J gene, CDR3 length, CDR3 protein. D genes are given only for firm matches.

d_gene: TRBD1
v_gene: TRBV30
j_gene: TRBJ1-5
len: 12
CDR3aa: AWSQGQGNQPQH

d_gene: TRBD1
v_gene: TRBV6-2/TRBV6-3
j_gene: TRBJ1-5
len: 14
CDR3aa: ASSYAPGQDNQPQH

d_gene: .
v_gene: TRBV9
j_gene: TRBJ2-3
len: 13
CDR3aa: ASSVDHGQIDTQY

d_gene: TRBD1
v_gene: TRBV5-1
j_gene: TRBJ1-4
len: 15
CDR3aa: ASSLGGQVATNEKLF

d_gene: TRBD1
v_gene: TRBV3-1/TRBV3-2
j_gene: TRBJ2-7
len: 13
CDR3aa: ASAQTGALVYEQY

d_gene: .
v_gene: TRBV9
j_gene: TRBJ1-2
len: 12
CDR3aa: ASSAAGVHYGYT

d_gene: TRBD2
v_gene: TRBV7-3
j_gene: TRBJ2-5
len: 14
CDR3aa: ASSPRGTSGQETQY

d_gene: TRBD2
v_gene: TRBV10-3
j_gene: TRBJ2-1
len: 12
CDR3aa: AISGLAGGDEQF

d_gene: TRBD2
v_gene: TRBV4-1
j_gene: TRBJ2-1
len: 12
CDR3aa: ASSPRGGWDEQF

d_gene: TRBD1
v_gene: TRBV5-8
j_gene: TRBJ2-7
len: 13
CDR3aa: ASSWGQALTYEQY

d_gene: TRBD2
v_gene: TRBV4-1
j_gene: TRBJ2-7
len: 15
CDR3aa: ASSQEPTSGGAYEQY

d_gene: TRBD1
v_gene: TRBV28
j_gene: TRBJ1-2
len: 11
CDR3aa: AIGGGLDYGYT

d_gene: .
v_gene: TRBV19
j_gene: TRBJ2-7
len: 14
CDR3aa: ASSPGSGGFSYEQY

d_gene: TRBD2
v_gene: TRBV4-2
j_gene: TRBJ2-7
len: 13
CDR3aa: ASSETGTSDYEQY

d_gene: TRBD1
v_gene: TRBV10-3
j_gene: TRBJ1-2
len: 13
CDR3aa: AIKPAGGPAYGYT

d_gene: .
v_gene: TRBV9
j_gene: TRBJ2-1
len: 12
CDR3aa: ASSVSGLNNEQF

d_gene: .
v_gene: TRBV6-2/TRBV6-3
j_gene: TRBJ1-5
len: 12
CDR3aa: ASSYSTGYQPQH

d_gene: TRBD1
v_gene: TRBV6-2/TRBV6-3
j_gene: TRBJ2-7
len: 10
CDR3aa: ASSGQVYEQY

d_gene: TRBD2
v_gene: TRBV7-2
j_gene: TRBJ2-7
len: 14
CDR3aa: ASSRTSGSSSYEQY

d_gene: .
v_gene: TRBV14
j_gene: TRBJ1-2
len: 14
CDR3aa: ASSQAVRVGAYGYT

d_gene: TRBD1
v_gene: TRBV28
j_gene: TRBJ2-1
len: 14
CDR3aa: ASRASGQGGFNEQF

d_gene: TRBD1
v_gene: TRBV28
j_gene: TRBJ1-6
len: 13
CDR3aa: ATVHRGLGNSPLH

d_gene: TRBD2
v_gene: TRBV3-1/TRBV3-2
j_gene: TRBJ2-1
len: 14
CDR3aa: ASSQDWTSGDNEQF

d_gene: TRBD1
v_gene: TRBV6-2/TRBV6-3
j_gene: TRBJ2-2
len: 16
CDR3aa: ASSYSVIYRGITGELF

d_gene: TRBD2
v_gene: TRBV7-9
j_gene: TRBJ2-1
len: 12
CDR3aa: ATPSGGYYNEQF

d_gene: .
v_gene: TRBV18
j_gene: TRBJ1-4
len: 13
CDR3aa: ASSPRDTGTEKLF

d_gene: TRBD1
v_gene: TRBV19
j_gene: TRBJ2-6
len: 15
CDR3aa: ASRRGQGSSGANVLT

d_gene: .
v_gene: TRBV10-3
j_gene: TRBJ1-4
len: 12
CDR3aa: ATAEPGDREKLF

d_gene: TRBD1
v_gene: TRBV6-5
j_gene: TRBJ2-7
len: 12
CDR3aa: ASTRTGGNYEQY

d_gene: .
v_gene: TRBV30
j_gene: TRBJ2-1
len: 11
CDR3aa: AWSRRWYNEQF

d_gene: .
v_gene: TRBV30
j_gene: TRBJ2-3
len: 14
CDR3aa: AWSLDIGTSTDTQY

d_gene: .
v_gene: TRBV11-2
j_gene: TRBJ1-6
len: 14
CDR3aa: ASSLDLYALNSPLH

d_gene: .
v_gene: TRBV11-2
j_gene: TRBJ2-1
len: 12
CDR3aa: ASSLASAGNEQF

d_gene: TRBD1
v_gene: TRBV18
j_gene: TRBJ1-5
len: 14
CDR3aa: ASSPGGTDPRQPQH

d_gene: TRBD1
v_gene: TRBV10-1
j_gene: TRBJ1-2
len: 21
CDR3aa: ASSDQSMGTSVTLWGQGLGYT

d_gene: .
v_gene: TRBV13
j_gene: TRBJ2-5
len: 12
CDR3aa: ASSPRSLQETQY

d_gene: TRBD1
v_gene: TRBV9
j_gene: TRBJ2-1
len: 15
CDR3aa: ASSAAGTGRGGNEQF

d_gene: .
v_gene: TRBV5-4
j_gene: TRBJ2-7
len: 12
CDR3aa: ASSLGGLAYEQY

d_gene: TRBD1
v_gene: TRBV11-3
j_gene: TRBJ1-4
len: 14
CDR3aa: ASSLTTGVPSEKLF

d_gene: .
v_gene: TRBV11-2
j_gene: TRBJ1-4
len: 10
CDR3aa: ASSRGGEKLF

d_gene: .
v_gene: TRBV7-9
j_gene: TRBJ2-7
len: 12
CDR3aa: ASSPRGGRYEQY

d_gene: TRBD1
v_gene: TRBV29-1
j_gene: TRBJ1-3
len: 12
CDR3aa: SARQGSSGNTIY

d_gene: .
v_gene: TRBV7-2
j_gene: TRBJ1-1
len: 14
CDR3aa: ATKVGAGATNTEAF

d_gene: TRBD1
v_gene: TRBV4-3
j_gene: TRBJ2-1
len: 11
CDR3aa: ASSRTGENEQF

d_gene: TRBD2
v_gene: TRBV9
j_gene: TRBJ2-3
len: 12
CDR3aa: ASSGPSGTSTQY